Listed below are T cell receptor beta chains from one sample, sequenced in a study of blood T cell repertoires in COVID-19. Repertoires were generated with immunoSEQ multiplex PCR, while TCRdb's copy carries only in-frame clones and drops some. The sample carries 100,000 to 150,000 clones, roughly 91% recorded once. The sequenced sample consisted of peripheral blood. The receptor source for this set is a human donor in a cohort sampled during active COVID-19. CDR3s include the opening cysteine and the closing phenylalanine or tryptophan. A D gene is named only where the DNA matches it firmly. Size tells how often a clone was seen (once, few, many) or the class of an expanded clone, and some rows leave it out.

TRBV28,-,-,TRBJ1-2,CASSFPPNYTF,TGTGCCAGCAGTTTCCCCCCAAACTACACCTTC
TRBV6-5,-,-,TRBJ1-1,CASSYFKDGMNTEAFF,TGTGCCAGCAGTTACTTTAAGGACGGGATGAACACTGAAGCTTTCTTT
TRBV3-1/TRBV3-2,-,-,TRBJ2-4,CASSQEGVAKNIQYF,TGTGCCAGCAGCCAAGAAGGGGTGGCCAAAAACATTCAGTACTTC
TRBV6-6,TRBD2,once,TRBJ2-5,CASRISGTSGGETQYF,TGTGCCAGCAGGATCAGCGGGACTAGCGGGGGAGAGACCCAGTACTTC
TRBV6-6,-,-,TRBJ2-1,CASSYETSSYNEQFF,TGTGCCAGCAGTTACGAGACTAGTTCCTACAATGAGCAGTTCTTC
TRBV6-1,TRBD1,-,TRBJ1-4,CASSDRGRGPGTEKLFF,TGTGCCAGCAGTGATCGGGGCAGGGGGCCAGGTACGGAAAAACTGTTTTTT
TRBV25-1,-,-,TRBJ2-7,CASGRRRGPDYEQYF,TGTGCCAGCGGGCGGCGGCGGGGGCCCGACTACGAGCAGTACTTC
TRBV28,TRBD1,-,TRBJ1-2,CASSSPGQDNYGYTF,TGTGCCAGCAGTTCCCCGGGACAGGATAACTATGGCTACACCTTC
TRBV3-1/TRBV3-2,TRBD2,-,TRBJ2-5,CASSPRGAGGSVKTQYF,TGTGCCAGCAGCCCCCGCGGGGCGGGAGGGAGTGTGAAGACCCAGTACTTC
TRBV3-1/TRBV3-2,TRBD1,-,TRBJ1-1,CASSPGQLGSQAFF,TGTGCCAGCAGCCCGGGACAGCTCGGGTCCCAAGCTTTCTTT
TRBV5-1,TRBD2,-,TRBJ2-1,CASRLAANNEQFF,TGCGCCAGCAGGCTAGCGGCCAACAATGAGCAGTTCTTC
TRBV14,TRBD1,-,TRBJ1-2,CASSPWTGIDYGYTF,TGTGCCAGCAGCCCTTGGACAGGGATCGACTATGGCTACACCTTC
TRBV28,-,-,TRBJ2-6,CASSVQGYGANVLTF,TGTGCCAGCAGTGTACAGGGTTATGGGGCCAACGTCCTGACTTTC
TRBV28,-,-,TRBJ2-7,CASRERPRREQYF,TGTGCCAGCAGGGAGAGACCACGGCGCGAGCAGTACTTC
TRBV18,-,-,TRBJ1-2,CASSPQHRFNYGYTF,TGTGCCAGCTCACCGCAGCACAGATTTAACTATGGCTACACCTTC
TRBV10-1,-,-,TRBJ2-7,CANKTWSGYCYEQYF,TGCGCCAACAAAACCTGGTCAGGGTACTGCTACGAGCAGTACTTC
TRBV5-1,TRBD1,-,TRBJ1-3,CASSTGQSSGNTIYF,TGCGCCAGCAGCACGGGACAGAGCTCTGGAAACACCATATATTTT
TRBV11-2,-,-,TRBJ2-7,CASSSPNEQYF,TGTGCCAGCAGCTCTCCTAACGAGCAGTACTTC
TRBV5-1,-,-,TRBJ2-7,CASSLGTIGGGREQYF,TGCGCCAGCAGCTTGGGGACTATTGGGGGTGGTCGCGAGCAGTACTTC
TRBV9,TRBD2,-,TRBJ2-7,CASSETAAGASSYEQYF,TGTGCCAGCAGCGAAACCGCAGCGGGGGCCAGCTCCTACGAGCAGTACTTC
TRBV4-1,TRBD1,many,TRBJ2-7,CASSQGTGGTYEQYF,TGCGCCAGCAGCCAGGGAACAGGGGGCACGTACGAGCAGTACTTC
TRBV15,-,-,TRBJ2-1,CATSRDLSSGLSYNEQFF,TGTGCCACCAGCAGAGATCTTTCGAGCGGGCTCTCCTACAATGAGCAGTTCTTC
TRBV5-6,TRBD1,-,TRBJ2-2,CASSLVQGASDTGELFF,TGTGCCAGCAGCTTGGTACAGGGGGCGTCGGACACCGGGGAGCTGTTTTTT
TRBV5-1,-,-,TRBJ2-7,CASSLRGAYEQYF,TGCGCCAGCAGCTTGCGGGGAGCTTACGAGCAGTACTTC
TRBV27,TRBD1,-,TRBJ2-7,CASSLSGWGQAFSYEQYF,TGTGCCAGCAGTTTATCGGGGTGGGGACAGGCCTTTTCCTACGAGCAGTACTTC
TRBV28,-,-,TRBJ2-7,CASSFGTSTYEQYF,TGTGCCAGCAGTTTCGGGACATCGACCTACGAGCAGTACTTC
TRBV19,-,-,TRBJ2-2,CASSMVTRGTGELFF,TGTGCCAGTAGTATGGTGACGCGAGGCACCGGGGAGCTGTTTTTT
TRBV28,-,-,TRBJ2-7,CASSLGLLDEQYF,TGTGCCAGCAGTTTGGGCTTATTGGACGAGCAGTACTTC
TRBV7-9,-,-,TRBJ2-7,CASSPGYEQYF,TGTGCCAGCAGCCCCGGCTACGAGCAGTACTTC
TRBV27,TRBD2,-,TRBJ2-3,CASSLYSLGLAGGSSTDTQYF,TGTGCCAGCAGTTTATACTCCCTGGGACTAGCGGGGGGGTCAAGCACAGATACGCAGTATTTT
TRBV27,TRBD1,-,TRBJ2-1,CASSPRIRQGVYNEQFF,TGTGCCAGCAGTCCCCGAATTAGACAGGGGGTTTACAATGAGCAGTTCTTC
TRBV2,TRBD1,-,TRBJ2-7,CASSEGLTGKNYEQYF,TGTGCCAGCAGCGAAGGGCTGACAGGGAAGAACTACGAGCAGTACTTC
TRBV5-5,-,once,TRBJ2-7,CASSSSYRSGGYMQYF,TGTGCCAGCAGCTCAAGTTATCGTAGCGGCGGTTATATGCAGTACTTC
TRBV10-3,-,-,TRBJ2-7,CAISESSESYEQYF,TGTGCCATCAGTGAGTCATCGGAGTCCTACGAGCAGTACTTC
TRBV28,TRBD1,-,TRBJ2-1,CASSSPTRDRGYNEQFF,TGTGCCAGCAGTTCCCCCACCCGGGACAGGGGCTACAATGAGCAGTTCTTC
TRBV4-1,-,-,TRBJ1-2,CASSQETPQTGYTF,TGCGCCAGCAGCCAAGAAACCCCACAAACAGGCTACACCTTC
TRBV5-1,TRBD2,-,TRBJ2-1,CASSPGARGGYGEQFF,TGCGCCAGCAGCCCTGGCGCGCGGGGGGGTTATGGTGAGCAGTTCTTC